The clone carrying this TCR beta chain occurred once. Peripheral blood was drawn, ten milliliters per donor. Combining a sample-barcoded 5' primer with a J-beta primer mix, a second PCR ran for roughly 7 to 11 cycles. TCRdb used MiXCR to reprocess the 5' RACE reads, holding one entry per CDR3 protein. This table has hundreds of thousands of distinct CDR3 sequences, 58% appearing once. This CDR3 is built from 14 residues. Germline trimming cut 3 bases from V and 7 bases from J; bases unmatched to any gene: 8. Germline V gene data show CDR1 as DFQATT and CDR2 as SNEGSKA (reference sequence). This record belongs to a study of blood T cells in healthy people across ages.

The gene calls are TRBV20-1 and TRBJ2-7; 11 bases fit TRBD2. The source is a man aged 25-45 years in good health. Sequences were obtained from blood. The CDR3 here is CSASPSGRYNEQYF. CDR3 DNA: TGCAGTGCTAGCCCTAGCGGGAGGTACAATGAGCAGTACTTC.